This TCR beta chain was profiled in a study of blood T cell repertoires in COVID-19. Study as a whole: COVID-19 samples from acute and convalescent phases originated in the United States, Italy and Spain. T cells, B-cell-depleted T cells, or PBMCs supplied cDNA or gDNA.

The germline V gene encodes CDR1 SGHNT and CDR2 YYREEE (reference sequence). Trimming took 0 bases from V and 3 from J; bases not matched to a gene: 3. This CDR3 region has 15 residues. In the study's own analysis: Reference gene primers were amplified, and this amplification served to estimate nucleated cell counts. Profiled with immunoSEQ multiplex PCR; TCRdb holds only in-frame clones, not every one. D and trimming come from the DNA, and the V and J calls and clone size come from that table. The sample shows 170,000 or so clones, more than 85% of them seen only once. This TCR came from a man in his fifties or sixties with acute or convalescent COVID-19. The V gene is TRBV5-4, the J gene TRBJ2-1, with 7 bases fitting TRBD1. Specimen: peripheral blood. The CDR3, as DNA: TGTGCCAGCAGCTTGGATAGGGGGCACTACAATGAGCAGTTCTTC. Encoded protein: CASSLDRGHYNEQFF.